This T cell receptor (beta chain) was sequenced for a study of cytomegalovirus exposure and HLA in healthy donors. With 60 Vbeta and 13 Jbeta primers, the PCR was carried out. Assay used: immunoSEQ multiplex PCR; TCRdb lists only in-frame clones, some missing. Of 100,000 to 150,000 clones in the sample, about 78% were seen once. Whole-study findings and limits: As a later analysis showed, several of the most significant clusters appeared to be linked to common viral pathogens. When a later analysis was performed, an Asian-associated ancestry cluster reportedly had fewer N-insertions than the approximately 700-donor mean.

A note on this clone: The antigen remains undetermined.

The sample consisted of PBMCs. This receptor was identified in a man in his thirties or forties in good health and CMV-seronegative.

CDR3 nucleotides: TGTGCCAGCAGACCTCGACAGGGGGCTAATGAAAAACTGTTTTTT. Its translation: CASRPRQGANEKLFF. This sequence joins TRBV27 and TRBJ1-4; 9 bases agree with TRBD1. The junction had 5 bases not matched to a gene; V was cut back by 6 bases and J by 3 bases. This CDR3 is built from 15 residues. Germline V CDR1 and CDR2: MNHEY, SMNVEV (reference sequence).